The sequence of this TCR beta chain was determined in a study of CD8 T cells in ankylosing spondylitis. Overall study results and limits: In ankylosing spondylitis patients, matched synovial fluid reportedly showed significant enrichment of disease-linked clones. Ankylosing spondylitis blood appeared to be characterized by a TCR beta motif of under ten highly homologous variants.

This clonotype has a count of ten or more. No antigen is known for it. The CDR3 sequence is 14 residues long. The germline gives CDR1 SGHRS, CDR2 YFSETQ. The V and J ends lost 2 bases and 4 bases respectively, with 13 bases between them. Generation of TCR beta libraries employed quantitative 5'-RACE incorporating molecular barcodes. MiXCR was run by TCRdb on the 5' RACE reads, yielding one entry per CDR3 protein. The profile shows roughly 130,000 distinct CDR3 sequences, 7.5% to 9.5% of them singletons. The clonotype originates from a male donor with ankylosing spondylitis. What was sequenced was synovial fluid, either unsorted or a sorted T cell fraction (not recorded which). The chain employs TRBV5-1 and TRBJ2-7; possibly TRBD1 for D (6 bases). The CDR3 DNA follows: TGCGCCAGCAGCTTAGGGGGAGCCCTTTACGAGCAGTACTTC. This gives the protein CASSLGGALYEQYF.